This is a list of T cell receptor beta chains from one sample in a study of shared clonotypes between healthy human individuals. The repertoire was sequenced with immunoSEQ multiplex PCR; TCRdb's copy has only in-frame clones and lacks some. The table lists over 2 million clones, roughly 95% of them singletons. The sequenced material came from naive CD4+ T cells sorted from blood. Every receptor here comes from a man younger than 30 in good health. Each CDR3 is given with its conserved first and last residue. Fields, in order: J gene, D gene, V gene, clone size, CDR3 protein, CDR3 DNA. The D gene is left open where the match is weak. Only part of the rows carry a size: once, few, many, or a class if the clone is expanded.

j_call: TRBJ1-4
d_call: -
v_call: TRBV6-4
clone_size: -
cdr3_aa: CASRPGPGKLFF
cdr3_nt: TGTGCCAGCAGACCCGGACCGGGGAAACTGTTTTTT

j_call: TRBJ2-7
d_call: TRBD2
v_call: TRBV10-3
clone_size: -
cdr3_aa: CAIRRGGSYEQYF
cdr3_nt: TGTGCCATCAGGCGGGGGGGGTCCTACGAGCAGTACTTC

j_call: TRBJ2-5
d_call: TRBD2
v_call: TRBV6-4
clone_size: -
cdr3_aa: CASSVSGSETQYF
cdr3_nt: TGTGCCAGCAGCGTTAGCGGGAGTGAGACCCAGTACTTC

j_call: TRBJ1-2
d_call: TRBD1
v_call: TRBV6-5
clone_size: once
cdr3_aa: CASSYSRQGIYGYTF
cdr3_nt: TGTGCCAGCAGTTACTCCCGACAGGGGATCTATGGCTACACCTTC

j_call: TRBJ2-2
d_call: -
v_call: TRBV9
clone_size: -
cdr3_aa: CASSVSPGGSATGELFF
cdr3_nt: TGTGCCAGCAGCGTGTCCCCCGGTGGTAGCGCTACCGGGGAGCTGTTTTTT

j_call: TRBJ2-7
d_call: TRBD2
v_call: TRBV5-4
clone_size: -
cdr3_aa: CASSSGGGSGGDEQYF
cdr3_nt: TGTGCCAGCAGCTCCGGAGGTGGTAGCGGGGGAGACGAGCAGTACTTC

j_call: TRBJ2-1
d_call: -
v_call: TRBV5-4
clone_size: once
cdr3_aa: CASSSDLAFPHEQFF
cdr3_nt: TGTGCCAGCAGCTCGGACCTAGCGTTCCCACATGAGCAGTTCTTC

j_call: TRBJ2-7
d_call: -
v_call: TRBV15
clone_size: -
cdr3_aa: CATSRDYLEGRYEQYF
cdr3_nt: TGTGCCACCAGCAGAGATTACCTCGAGGGGCGGTACGAGCAGTACTTC

j_call: TRBJ1-5
d_call: -
v_call: TRBV4-1
clone_size: -
cdr3_aa: CASSQDRGGLGQPQHF
cdr3_nt: TGCGCCAGCAGCCAAGATAGGGGGGGGTTAGGTCAGCCCCAGCATTTT

j_call: TRBJ2-7
d_call: -
v_call: TRBV10-3
clone_size: few
cdr3_aa: CAISEDFLGGEQYF
cdr3_nt: TGTGCCATCAGTGAAGATTTTCTGGGAGGCGAGCAGTACTTC

j_call: TRBJ1-5
d_call: TRBD1
v_call: TRBV4-3
clone_size: -
cdr3_aa: CASSQDGTGNQPQHF
cdr3_nt: TGCGCCAGCAGCCAAGACGGGACAGGCAATCAGCCCCAGCATTTT

j_call: TRBJ2-5
d_call: -
v_call: TRBV15
clone_size: once
cdr3_aa: CATATPGLGKTQYF
cdr3_nt: TGTGCCACAGCAACCCCGGGACTGGGGAAGACCCAGTACTTC

j_call: TRBJ2-7
d_call: -
v_call: TRBV12-5
clone_size: -
cdr3_aa: CASGHPEENRDYEQYF
cdr3_nt: TGTGCTAGTGGACACCCAGAAGAGAACAGGGACTACGAGCAGTACTTC

j_call: TRBJ2-1
d_call: -
v_call: TRBV20-1
clone_size: -
cdr3_aa: CGETRYNEQFF
cdr3_nt: TGCGGGGAGACTAGGTACAATGAGCAGTTCTTC

j_call: TRBJ1-1
d_call: -
v_call: TRBV5-4
clone_size: -
cdr3_aa: CASSSGPTGAYTEAFF
cdr3_nt: TGTGCCAGCAGCTCGGGACCAACCGGCGCGTATACTGAAGCTTTCTTT

j_call: TRBJ2-1
d_call: -
v_call: TRBV11-3
clone_size: once
cdr3_aa: CASSYGGEHYNEQFF
cdr3_nt: TGTGCCAGCAGCTACGGGGGCGAACACTACAATGAGCAGTTCTTC

j_call: TRBJ2-7
d_call: TRBD1
v_call: TRBV6-1
clone_size: -
cdr3_aa: CASTRDRDIYEQYF
cdr3_nt: TGTGCCAGCACCCGGGACAGGGACATCTACGAGCAGTACTTC

j_call: TRBJ1-2
d_call: -
v_call: TRBV29-1
clone_size: -
cdr3_aa: CSVDRGQRESGYTF
cdr3_nt: TGCAGCGTTGACCGCGGACAGCGAGAGAGTGGCTACACCTTC

j_call: TRBJ1-1
d_call: TRBD1
v_call: TRBV6-5
clone_size: -
cdr3_aa: CASSRREGAAEAFF
cdr3_nt: TGTGCCAGCAGCCGCCGGGAGGGGGCTGCCGAAGCTTTCTTT

j_call: TRBJ1-3
d_call: -
v_call: TRBV2
clone_size: many
cdr3_aa: CASSRFSGNTIYF
cdr3_nt: TGTGCCAGCAGTCGTTTCTCTGGAAACACCATATATTTT

j_call: TRBJ2-7
d_call: -
v_call: TRBV30
clone_size: -
cdr3_aa: CACNREGETYEQYF
cdr3_nt: TGTGCCTGCAACAGAGAGGGGGAGACCTACGAGCAGTACTTC

j_call: TRBJ2-5
d_call: -
v_call: TRBV5-4
clone_size: -
cdr3_aa: CASSTPGPGKGVETQYF
cdr3_nt: TGTGCCAGCAGCACACCGGGACCAGGGAAAGGGGTAGAGACCCAGTACTTC

j_call: TRBJ2-7
d_call: TRBD1
v_call: TRBV2
clone_size: -
cdr3_aa: CASSDGTEYEQYF
cdr3_nt: TGTGCCAGCAGTGACGGGACAGAATACGAGCAGTACTTC

j_call: TRBJ2-5
d_call: TRBD2
v_call: TRBV7-8
clone_size: -
cdr3_aa: CASSPRRTSGTQETQYF
cdr3_nt: TGTGCCAGCAGCCCCCGCAGGACTAGCGGGACCCAAGAGACCCAGTACTTC

j_call: TRBJ2-5
d_call: -
v_call: TRBV6-6
clone_size: once
cdr3_aa: CASSYPGQQETQYF
cdr3_nt: TGTGCCAGCAGTTACCCCGGACAGCAAGAGACCCAGTACTTC

j_call: TRBJ2-7
d_call: -
v_call: TRBV29-1
clone_size: -
cdr3_aa: CSVELSYEQYF
cdr3_nt: TGCAGCGTTGAACTTTCCTACGAGCAGTACTTC

j_call: TRBJ2-7
d_call: TRBD1
v_call: TRBV23-1
clone_size: -
cdr3_aa: CASSQLGTGAFEQYF
cdr3_nt: TGCGCCAGCAGTCAATTGGGGACAGGGGCTTTCGAGCAGTACTTC

j_call: TRBJ1-6
d_call: -
v_call: TRBV27
clone_size: once
cdr3_aa: CASSLTGGSYNSPLHF
cdr3_nt: TGTGCCAGCAGTTTAACGGGAGGCTCCTATAATTCACCCCTCCACTTT

j_call: TRBJ2-1
d_call: -
v_call: TRBV25-1
clone_size: -
cdr3_aa: CASSEGGRGGGNEQFF
cdr3_nt: TGTGCCAGCAGTGAAGGAGGCCGAGGGGGTGGCAATGAGCAGTTCTTC

j_call: TRBJ2-3
d_call: TRBD2
v_call: TRBV30
clone_size: -
cdr3_aa: CAWSDRGTSGAPTDTQYF
cdr3_nt: TGTGCCTGGAGTGACCGGGGGACTAGCGGAGCCCCCACAGATACGCAGTATTTT

j_call: TRBJ2-5
d_call: TRBD2
v_call: TRBV29-1
clone_size: -
cdr3_aa: CSVGGGGWLEETQYF
cdr3_nt: TGCAGCGTTGGCGGGGGGGGTTGGCTAGAAGAGACCCAGTACTTC

j_call: TRBJ1-2
d_call: -
v_call: TRBV5-6
clone_size: -
cdr3_aa: CASSFKSNYGYTF
cdr3_nt: TGTGCCAGCAGCTTTAAATCTAACTATGGCTACACCTTC

j_call: TRBJ2-5
d_call: TRBD2
v_call: TRBV14
clone_size: -
cdr3_aa: CASSLGLAEGETQYF
cdr3_nt: TGTGCCAGCAGCCTGGGACTAGCGGAAGGGGAGACCCAGTACTTC

j_call: TRBJ2-7
d_call: TRBD2
v_call: TRBV4-1
clone_size: -
cdr3_aa: CASSQPAGASRGEQYF
cdr3_nt: TGCGCCAGCAGCCAACCAGCGGGGGCGTCCCGAGGGGAGCAGTACTTC

j_call: TRBJ2-3
d_call: TRBD2
v_call: TRBV7-8
clone_size: -
cdr3_aa: CASSRTSGAYSTDTQYF
cdr3_nt: TGTGCCAGCAGCCGGACTAGCGGAGCCTATAGCACAGATACGCAGTATTTT

j_call: TRBJ1-2
d_call: -
v_call: TRBV30
clone_size: -
cdr3_aa: CAWINFRDGRAHTF
cdr3_nt: TGTGCCTGGATTAATTTCAGGGACGGCCGGGCTCACACCTTC

j_call: TRBJ2-7
d_call: TRBD2
v_call: TRBV4-2
clone_size: -
cdr3_aa: CASSQAGSGSSYEQYF
cdr3_nt: TGTGCCAGCAGCCAAGCGGGTAGCGGGAGCTCCTACGAGCAGTACTTC

j_call: TRBJ1-3
d_call: -
v_call: TRBV19
clone_size: -
cdr3_aa: CASRVGAERNTIYF
cdr3_nt: TGTGCCAGTAGAGTGGGCGCCGAGCGAAACACCATATATTTT

j_call: TRBJ2-5
d_call: TRBD1
v_call: TRBV2
clone_size: once
cdr3_aa: CASSPDRGLETQYF
cdr3_nt: TGTGCCAGCAGTCCGGACAGGGGGCTAGAGACCCAGTACTTC

j_call: TRBJ1-6
d_call: -
v_call: TRBV9
clone_size: -
cdr3_aa: CASSALEGYNSPLHF
cdr3_nt: TGTGCCAGCAGCGCCCTTGAGGGTTATAATTCACCCCTCCACTTT

j_call: TRBJ2-5
d_call: TRBD2
v_call: TRBV6-6
clone_size: -
cdr3_aa: CASSSYSGVETQYF
cdr3_nt: TGTGCCAGCAGTTCGTATAGCGGGGTAGAGACCCAGTACTTC

j_call: TRBJ2-3
d_call: TRBD2
v_call: TRBV4-1
clone_size: -
cdr3_aa: CASRSGLGGTDTQYF
cdr3_nt: TGCGCCAGCAGGTCCGGACTAGGGGGCACAGATACGCAGTATTTT

j_call: TRBJ2-7
d_call: TRBD2
v_call: TRBV7-9
clone_size: -
cdr3_aa: CASSLASGSASSYEQYF
cdr3_nt: TGTGCCAGCAGCTTAGCTAGCGGGAGCGCCAGCTCCTACGAGCAGTACTTC

j_call: TRBJ2-5
d_call: -
v_call: TRBV11-2
clone_size: -
cdr3_aa: CASSLGGRQVGAQYF
cdr3_nt: TGTGCCAGCAGCTTAGGGGGCAGGCAGGTCGGGGCCCAGTACTTC

j_call: TRBJ1-3
d_call: TRBD1
v_call: TRBV7-8
clone_size: -
cdr3_aa: CASSPEGQGVITSGNTIYF
cdr3_nt: TGTGCCAGCAGCCCGGAAGGACAGGGAGTAATCACCTCTGGAAACACCATATATTTT

j_call: TRBJ2-4
d_call: -
v_call: TRBV12-1
clone_size: -
cdr3_aa: CASSLGLAGDRAKNIQYF
cdr3_nt: TGTGCCAGCAGCTTGGGCCTAGCGGGAGATAGAGCCAAAAACATTCAGTACTTC

j_call: TRBJ1-4
d_call: -
v_call: TRBV30
clone_size: once
cdr3_aa: CAWRGGTALVATNEKLFF
cdr3_nt: TGTGCCTGGAGAGGCGGGACGGCTCTAGTTGCAACTAATGAAAAACTGTTTTTT

j_call: TRBJ1-2
d_call: -
v_call: TRBV28
clone_size: few
cdr3_aa: CASSLDGNYGYTF
cdr3_nt: TGTGCCAGCAGTTTAGACGGAAACTATGGCTACACCTTC

j_call: TRBJ1-1
d_call: -
v_call: TRBV29-1
clone_size: few
cdr3_aa: CSVGVNTEAFF
cdr3_nt: TGCAGCGTTGGGGTAAACACTGAAGCTTTCTTT

j_call: TRBJ2-1
d_call: -
v_call: TRBV5-1
clone_size: -
cdr3_aa: CASSLGSLVNEQFF
cdr3_nt: TGCGCCAGCAGCTTGGGAAGCTTGGTCAATGAGCAGTTCTTC